This TCR beta chain was sequenced during a study of cytomegalovirus exposure and HLA in healthy donors. Germline lookup yields CDR1 SGHVS and CDR2 FNYEAQ. The CDR3 runs to 12 residues. The germline V and J ends were trimmed by 4 bases and 2 bases, with 6 bases remaining between them. Study conclusions and caveats: Cytomegalovirus-associated status was assigned to some 180 TCR beta chains. Across donors, sequencing depth was assumed by presence/absence analyses to be roughly uniform. What a later analysis showed was that several of the most significant clusters appeared linked to common viral pathogens.

The PCR employed 60 Vbeta primers together with 13 Jbeta primers. Generated by immunoSEQ multiplex PCR, the TCRdb table keeps only in-frame clones and is missing some. The repertoire consists of some 130,000 clones, with roughly 80% occurring once and the leading ten covering 3% to 4%. As for this clone: Its antigen is currently unknown.

The sequenced sample consisted of PBMCs. The chain couples TRBV7-6 to TRBJ2-7; D ambiguous. The clonotype originates from a woman aged 40 to 50 in good health and CMV-seronegative. The CDR3: CASSYGPYEQYF. In nucleotides, the CDR3 is TGTGCCAGCAGCTATGGGCCCTACGAGCAGTACTTC.